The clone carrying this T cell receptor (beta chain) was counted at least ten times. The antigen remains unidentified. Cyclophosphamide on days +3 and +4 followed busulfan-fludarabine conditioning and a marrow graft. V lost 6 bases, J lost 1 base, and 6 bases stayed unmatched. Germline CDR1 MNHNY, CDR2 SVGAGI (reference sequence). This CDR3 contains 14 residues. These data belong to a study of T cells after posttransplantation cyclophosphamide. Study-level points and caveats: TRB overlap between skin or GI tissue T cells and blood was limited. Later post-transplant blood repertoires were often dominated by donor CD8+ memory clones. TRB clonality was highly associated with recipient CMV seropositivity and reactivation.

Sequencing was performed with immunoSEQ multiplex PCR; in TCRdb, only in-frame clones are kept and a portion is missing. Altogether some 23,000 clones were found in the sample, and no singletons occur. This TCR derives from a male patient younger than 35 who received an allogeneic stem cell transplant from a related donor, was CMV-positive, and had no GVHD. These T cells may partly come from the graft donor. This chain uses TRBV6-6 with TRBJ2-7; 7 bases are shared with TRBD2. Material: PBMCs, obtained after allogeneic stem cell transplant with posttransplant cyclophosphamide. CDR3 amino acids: CASSSPSGSYEQYF. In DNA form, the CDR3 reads TGTGCCAGCAGCTCCCCTAGCGGATCCTACGAGCAGTACTTC.